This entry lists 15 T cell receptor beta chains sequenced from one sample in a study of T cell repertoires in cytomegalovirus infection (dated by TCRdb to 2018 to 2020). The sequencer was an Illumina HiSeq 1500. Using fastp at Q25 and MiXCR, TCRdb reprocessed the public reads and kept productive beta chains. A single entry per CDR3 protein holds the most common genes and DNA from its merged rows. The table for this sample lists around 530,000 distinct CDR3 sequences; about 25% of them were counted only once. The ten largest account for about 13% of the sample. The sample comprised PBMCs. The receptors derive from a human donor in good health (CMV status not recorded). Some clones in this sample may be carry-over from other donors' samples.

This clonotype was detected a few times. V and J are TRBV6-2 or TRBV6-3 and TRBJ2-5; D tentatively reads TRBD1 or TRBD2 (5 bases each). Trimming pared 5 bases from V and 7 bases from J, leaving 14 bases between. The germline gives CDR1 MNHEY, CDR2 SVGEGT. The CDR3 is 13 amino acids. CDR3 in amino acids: CASSRDRLPTQYF. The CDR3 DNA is TGTGCCAGCAGTAGGGACCGACTACCGACCCAGTACTTC.

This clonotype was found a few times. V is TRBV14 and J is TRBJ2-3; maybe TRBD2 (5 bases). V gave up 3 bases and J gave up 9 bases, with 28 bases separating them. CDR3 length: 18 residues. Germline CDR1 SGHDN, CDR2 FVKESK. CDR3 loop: CASSQTALPPSSKRTQYF. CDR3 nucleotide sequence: TGTGCCAGCAGCCAGACCGCCCTCCCCCCTAGCAGTAAGCGGACGCAGTATTTT. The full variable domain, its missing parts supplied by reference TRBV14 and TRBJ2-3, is EAGVTQFPSHSVIEKGQTVTLRCDPISGHDNLYWYRRVMGKEIKFLLHFVKESKQDESGMPNNRFLAERTGGTYSTLKVQPAELEDSGVYFCASSQTALPPSSKRTQYFGPGTRLTVL.

CDR3 nucleotides: TGTGCCAGTAGTGTTTCGGGGGAACGGGGCTACACCTTC. It is translated as CASSVSGERGYTF. The gene calls are TRBV19 and TRBJ1-2; D perhaps matches TRBD1 (5 bases). This CDR3 has 13 amino acids. Between the trimmed V and J ends, which lost 5 bases and 8 bases, there was a span of 15 bases. Germline V gene sequence: CDR1 LNHDA, CDR2 SQIVND (reference sequence).

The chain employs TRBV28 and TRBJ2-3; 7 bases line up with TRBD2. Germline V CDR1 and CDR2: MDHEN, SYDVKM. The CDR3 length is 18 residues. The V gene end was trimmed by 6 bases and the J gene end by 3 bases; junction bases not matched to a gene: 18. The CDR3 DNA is TGTGCCAGCAGCTTACCCCCGAGCGGGGCGGGTTCAACAGATACGCAGTATTTT. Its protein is CASSLPPSGAGSTDTQYF. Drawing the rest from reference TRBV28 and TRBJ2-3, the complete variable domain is DVKVTQSSRYLVKRTGEKVFLECVQDMDHENMFWYRQDPGLGLRLIYFSYDVKMKEKGDIPEGYSVSREKKERFSLILESASTNQTSMYLCASSLPPSGAGSTDTQYFGPGTRLTVL.

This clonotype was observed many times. The CDR3 coding sequence is TGTGCCAGTACCATCGGGCCTTTGGGGGAGACCCAGTACTTC. This gives the protein CASTIGPLGETQYF. The chain recombines TRBV19 with TRBJ2-5, with D unresolved. CDR3 length: 14 amino acids. Germline assignment: CDR1 LNHDA and CDR2 SQIVND (reference sequence). V lost 7 bases and J lost 5, with 17 bases in between.

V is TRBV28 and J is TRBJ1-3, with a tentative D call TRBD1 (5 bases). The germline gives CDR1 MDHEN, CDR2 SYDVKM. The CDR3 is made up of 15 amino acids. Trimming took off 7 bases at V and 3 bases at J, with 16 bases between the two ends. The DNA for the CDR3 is TGTGCCAGCACCCCCGGGGGGTTAGATGGAAACACCATATATTTT. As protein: CASTPGGLDGNTIYF.

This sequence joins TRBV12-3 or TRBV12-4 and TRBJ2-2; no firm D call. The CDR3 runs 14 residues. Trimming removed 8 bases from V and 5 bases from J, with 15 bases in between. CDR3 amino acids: CASAPARSTGELFF. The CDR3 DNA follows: TGTGCCAGCGCTCCTGCCAGGTCTACCGGGGAGCTGTTTTTT.

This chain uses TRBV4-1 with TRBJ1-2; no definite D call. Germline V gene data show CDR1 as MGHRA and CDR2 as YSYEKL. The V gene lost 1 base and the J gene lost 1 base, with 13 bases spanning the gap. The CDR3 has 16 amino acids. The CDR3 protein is CASSQGSGLGNYGYTF. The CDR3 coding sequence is TGCGCCAGCAGCCAAGGGTCCGGGCTCGGTAACTATGGCTACACCTTC.

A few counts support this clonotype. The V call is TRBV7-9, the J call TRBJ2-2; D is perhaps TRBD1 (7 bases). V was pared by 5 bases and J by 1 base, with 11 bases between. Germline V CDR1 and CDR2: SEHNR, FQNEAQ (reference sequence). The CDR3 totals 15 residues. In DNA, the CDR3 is TGTGCCAGCAGCGCGGGACAGTGGAACACCGGGGAGCTGTTTTTT. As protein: CASSAGQWNTGELFF.

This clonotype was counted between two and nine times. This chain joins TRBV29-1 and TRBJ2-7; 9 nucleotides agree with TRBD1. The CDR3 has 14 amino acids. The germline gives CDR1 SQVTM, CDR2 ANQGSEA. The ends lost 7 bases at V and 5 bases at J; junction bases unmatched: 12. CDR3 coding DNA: TGCAGCGCCCAAGGGGGACAGGGTAAGGACGAGCAGTACTTC. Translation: CSAQGGQGKDEQYF.

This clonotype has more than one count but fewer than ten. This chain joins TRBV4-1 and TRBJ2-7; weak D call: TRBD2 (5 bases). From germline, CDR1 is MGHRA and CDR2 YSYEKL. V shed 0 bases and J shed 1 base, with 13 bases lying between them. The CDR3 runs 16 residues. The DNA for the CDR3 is TGCGCCAGCAGCCAAGAGCGTAGCGCCGTTTCCTACGAGCAGTACTTC. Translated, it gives CASSQERSAVSYEQYF.

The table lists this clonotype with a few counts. CDR3 nucleotide sequence: TGTGCCAGCAGTTACGATCGGCTTTCTGAGCAGTTCTTC. Protein: CASSYDRLSEQFF. The chain recombines TRBV6-5 with TRBJ2-1; D is unresolved. Germline V gene lookup returns CDR1 MNHEY and CDR2 SVGAGI. The V end lost 2 bases, the J end lost 9 bases, and 11 bases lay between the germline ends. The CDR3 is made up of 13 amino acids.

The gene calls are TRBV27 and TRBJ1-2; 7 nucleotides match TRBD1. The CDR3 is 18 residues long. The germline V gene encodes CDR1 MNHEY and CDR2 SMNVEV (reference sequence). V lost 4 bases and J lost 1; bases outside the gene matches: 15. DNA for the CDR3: TGTGCCAGCAGTTCCAAAAACTTACCGGGACAGATTAACTATGGCTACACCTTC. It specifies CASSSKNLPGQINYGYTF.

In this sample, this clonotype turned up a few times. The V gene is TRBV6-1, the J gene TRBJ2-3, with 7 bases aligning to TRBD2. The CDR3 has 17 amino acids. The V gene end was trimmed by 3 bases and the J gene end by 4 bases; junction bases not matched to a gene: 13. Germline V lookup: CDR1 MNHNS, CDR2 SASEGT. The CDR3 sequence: CASSETRWGGGADTQYF. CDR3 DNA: TGTGCCAGCAGTGAGACACGCTGGGGGGGGGGGGCAGATACGCAGTATTTT.

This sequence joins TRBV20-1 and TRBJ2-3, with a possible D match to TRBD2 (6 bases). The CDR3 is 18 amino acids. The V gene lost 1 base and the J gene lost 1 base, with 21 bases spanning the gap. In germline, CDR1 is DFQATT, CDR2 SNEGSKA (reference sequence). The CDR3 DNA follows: TGCAGTGCTAGAGTCCCGACGGAGCCGGGACTCGGCACAGATACGCAGTATTTT. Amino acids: CSARVPTEPGLGTDTQYF.